This TCR beta chain was sequenced in a study of control samples from healthy donors and cancer patients. The CDR3 runs 13 residues. V was cut by 4 bases and J by 2 bases, with 9 bases left in between. CDR1 is SGHRS, CDR2 YFSETQ, per germline. Only in-frame clones appear in the TCRdb table, and some are missing; sequencing was by immunoSEQ multiplex PCR. In the table there are 100,000 to 150,000 clones, about 91% of which are singletons. Material: blood. The chain is built from TRBV5-1 and TRBJ1-1; no clear D gene. The TCR comes from a young man in good health. The CDR3 bases are TGCGCCAGCAGCGGCCTGATTAACACTGAAGCTTTCTTT. It translates to CASSGLINTEAFF. The full variable domain, its missing parts supplied by reference TRBV5-1 and TRBJ1-1, is KAGVTQTPRYLIKTRGQQVTLSCSPISGHRSVSWYQQTPGQGLQFLFEYFSETQRNKGNFPGRFSGRQFSNSRSEMNVSTLELGDSALYLCASSGLINTEAFFGQGTRLTVV.